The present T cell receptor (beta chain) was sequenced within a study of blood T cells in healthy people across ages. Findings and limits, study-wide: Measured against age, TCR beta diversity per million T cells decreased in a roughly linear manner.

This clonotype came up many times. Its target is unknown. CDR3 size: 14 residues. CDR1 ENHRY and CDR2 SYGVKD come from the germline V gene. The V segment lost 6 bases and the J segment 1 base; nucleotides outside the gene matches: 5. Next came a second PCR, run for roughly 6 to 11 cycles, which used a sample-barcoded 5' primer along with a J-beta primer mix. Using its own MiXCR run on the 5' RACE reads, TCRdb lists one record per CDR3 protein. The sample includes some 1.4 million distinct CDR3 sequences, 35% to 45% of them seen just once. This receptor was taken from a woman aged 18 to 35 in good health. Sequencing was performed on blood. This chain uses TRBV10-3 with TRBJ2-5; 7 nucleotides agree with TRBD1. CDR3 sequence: CAIRMGQIQETQYF. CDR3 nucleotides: TGTGCCATCAGGATGGGACAGATCCAAGAGACCCAGTACTTC.